The 23 T cell receptor beta chains below all came from one sample that was sequenced in a study of cytomegalovirus exposure and HLA in healthy donors. Clones were read by immunoSEQ multiplex PCR, and TCRdb kept only the in-frame ones, dropping some. The profile shows about 240,000 clones, about 87% of them singletons. The sequenced material came from PBMCs. The receptors shown here come from a man aged 18 to 30 in good health and CMV-seronegative.

The chain employs TRBV5-1 and TRBJ2-3; possible D gene TRBD1, 6 bases. Germline V gene sequence: CDR1 SGHRS, CDR2 YFSETQ. The ends were cut back, 0 bases at V and 5 bases at J, with 10 bases in the middle. CDR3 length equals 14 residues. In nucleotides, the CDR3 is TGCGCCAGCAGCTTGGTGGCAGGGGAAGATACGCAGTATTTT. It codes for CASSLVAGEDTQYF.

The V and J genes are TRBV19 and TRBJ2-3; D may be TRBD1 (5 bases). This CDR3 spans 15 amino acids. Germline V lookup: CDR1 LNHDA, CDR2 SQIVND (reference sequence). V was cut by 10 bases and J by 2 bases, with 19 bases left in between. CDR3 residues: CATTRGAISTDTQYF. CDR3 DNA sequence: TGTGCCACCACTCGTGGGGCGATCTCCACAGATACGCAGTATTTT.

The gene calls are TRBV28 and TRBJ2-7, with 7 bases aligning to TRBD1. The V gene end was trimmed by 7 bases and the J gene end by 4 bases; junction bases not matched to a gene: 4. In germline, CDR1 is MDHEN, CDR2 SYDVKM. CDR3 length: 12 amino acids. CDR3 DNA: TGTGCCAGCAAACAGGGGACGTACGAGCAGTACTTC. It encodes CASKQGTYEQYF.

The chain uses TRBV27 and TRBJ1-4; no reliable D call. This CDR3 is built from 16 residues. V was clipped by 0 bases and J by 10 bases, with 18 bases between them. The germline V gene encodes CDR1 MNHEY and CDR2 SMNVEV (reference sequence). The CDR3 region is CASSLSAVGRAGKLFF. CDR3 DNA sequence: TGTGCCAGCAGTTTATCTGCCGTTGGGAGGGCTGGAAAACTGTTTTTT.

The genes are TRBV5-5 and TRBJ2-5, with 7 bases aligning to TRBD1. The germline gives CDR1 SGHKS, CDR2 YYEKEE (reference sequence). Trimming removed 5 bases from V and 4 bases from J; junction bases left unmatched: 11. The CDR3 is 15 residues long. CDR3 sequence reads: CASRIEQGRGETQYF. CDR3 bases: TGTGCCAGCAGGATAGAACAGGGGCGAGGAGAGACCCAGTACTTC.

The V and J genes are TRBV6-1 and TRBJ2-7; a possible D gene is TRBD1 (6 bases). The germline V and J ends were trimmed by 6 bases and 2 bases, with 17 bases remaining between them. The CDR3 extends over 15 amino acids. The germline gives CDR1 MNHNS, CDR2 SASEGT. The CDR3 loop reads CASRAGTPITYEQYF. The CDR3 nucleotides are TGTGCCAGCAGAGCCGGGACACCCATTACCTACGAGCAGTACTTC.

The table lists this clone with a few counts. The chain is built from TRBV11-3 and TRBJ2-7, with 7 bases identical to TRBD2. Germline CDR1 and CDR2: SGHNT and YENEEA. The CDR3 runs to 15 residues. The V segment lost 5 bases and the J segment 5 bases; nucleotides outside the gene matches: 12. This CDR3 is CASSRTGGGLDEQYF. The CDR3 bases are TGTGCCAGCAGCCGCACTGGGGGAGGGTTGGACGAGCAGTACTTC.

V gene TRBV4-1 combines with J gene TRBJ2-5; TRBD1 aligns across 7 bases. After removal of 3 bases from V and 5 bases from J, the junction contained 3 bases not matched to a gene. The CDR3 contains 13 residues. The germline V gene encodes CDR1 MGHRA and CDR2 YSYEKL. CDR3 sequence reads: CASSQDRYETQYF. CDR3 sequence (DNA): TGCGCCAGCAGCCAGGACAGGTACGAGACCCAGTACTTC.

The chain uses TRBV2 and TRBJ2-3; D is possibly TRBD2 (6 bases). V lost 6 bases and J lost 6, with 16 bases in between. This CDR3 region has 14 residues. Germline CDR1 and CDR2: SNHLY and FYNNEI. CDR3 sequence reads: CASRKREKQDTQYF. The CDR3 DNA reads TGTGCCAGCAGGAAACGGGAGAAACAGGATACGCAGTATTTT.

The gene calls are TRBV28 and TRBJ1-2; D is ambiguous. From germline, CDR1 is MDHEN and CDR2 SYDVKM. The CDR3 runs 13 residues. The germline V and J ends were trimmed by 7 bases and 6 bases, with 15 bases remaining between them. The CDR3 nucleotides are TGTGCCAGCACTTCAGTCATGGTTGATGGCTACACCTTC. Its protein is CASTSVMVDGYTF.

The rearrangement joins TRBV30 to TRBJ1-1; possible D gene TRBD1, 5 bases. Germline CDR1 GTSNPN, CDR2 SVGIG (reference sequence). The CDR3 is 14 amino acids. V was pared by 0 bases and J by 0 bases, with 8 bases between. The chain's CDR3 is CAWSVQVMNTEAFF. CDR3 nucleotides: TGTGCCTGGAGTGTACAGGTCATGAACACTGAAGCTTTCTTT.

This clone showed up just a few times. The chain is built from TRBV10-1 and TRBJ1-2; no definite D call. Trimming removed 8 bases from V and 10 bases from J, with 14 bases in between. Germline CDR1 reads WNHNN; CDR2 reads SYGVQD (reference sequence). This CDR3 region has 11 residues. CDR3 sequence: CASLKLLPYTF. As DNA, the CDR3 is TGCGCCAGCCTAAAACTCCTACCCTACACCTTC.

The sample holds one count of this clone. The junction shows a germline mismatch at one end, possibly a read error. This chain connects TRBV6-1 to TRBJ2-3; the D is unclear. Germline V lookup: CDR1 MNHNS, CDR2 SASEGT. The CDR3 spans 12 residues. CDR3 residues: CASSELTRNTNF. In DNA, the CDR3 is TGTGCCAGCAGTGAACTTACTCGCAATACTAACTTT.

This clone was seen at least ten times. The chain has TRBV4-1 and TRBJ1-6; D remains unclear. The CDR3 extends over 15 amino acids. The V gene's germline CDR1 is MGHRA and CDR2 YSYEKL. The V end was cut by 4 bases, the J end by 8 bases, with 15 bases between. The CDR3 spells CASSPSFPRDSPLHF. The CDR3 DNA reads TGCGCCAGCAGCCCCTCGTTTCCGAGGGATTCACCCCTCCACTTT.

V usage is TRBV19 and J usage is TRBJ2-7; TRBD1 matches 8 bases. The germline CDR1 and CDR2 sequences are LNHDA and SQIVND (reference sequence). The CDR3 spans 13 residues. J lost 3 bases, V lost 6 bases, and 4 bases had no gene match. CDR3 amino acids: CASSWDRNYEQYF. In nucleotides, the CDR3 is TGTGCCAGTAGCTGGGACAGGAACTACGAGCAGTACTTC.

This clone occurred a few times. V is TRBV7-9 and J is TRBJ1-2, with D unclear. CDR1 and CDR2 from the germline V gene are SEHNR and FQNEAQ (reference sequence). The CDR3 has 15 residues. Trimming took 1 base from V and 3 from J, leaving 12 bases between them. The CDR3 DNA is TGTGCCAGCAGCTTAGACCGGTCGCTACACTATGGCTACACCTTC. It codes for CASSLDRSLHYGYTF.

The CDR3 DNA reads TGTGCCAGCAGACTGGACAGCCTCACTGAAGCTTTCTTT. Its translation is CASRLDSLTEAFF. The chain carries TRBV6-1 and TRBJ1-1, with TRBD1 as a possible D gene (6 bases). CDR3 length: 13 amino acids. Germline V lookup: CDR1 MNHNS, CDR2 SASEGT. V lost 6 bases to trimming and J lost 4 bases, with 12 bases between them.

There are a few counts of this clone. The V call is TRBV5-1, the J call TRBJ2-7, with D maybe TRBD1 (6 bases). The CDR3 runs to 13 residues. Per the germline V gene, CDR1 is SGHRS and CDR2 is YFSETQ. The ends were cut back, 2 bases at V and 3 bases at J, with 9 bases in the middle. CDR3 sequence reads: CASSFLQGYEQYF. CDR3 bases: TGCGCCAGCAGCTTCTTACAGGGCTACGAGCAGTACTTC.

V is TRBV10-3 and J is TRBJ1-6, with TRBD1 matching over 9 bases. CDR1 and CDR2 (germline): ENHRY, SYGVKD. This CDR3 is 16 amino acids long. The trim removed 4 bases at V and 7 bases at J, leaving 8 bases unmatched. The CDR3 sequence: CAISAGTGYGNSPLHF. The CDR3 DNA follows: TGTGCCATCAGTGCCGGGACAGGGTACGGGAATTCACCCCTCCACTTT.

This clone turned up a few times. The V gene is TRBV27, the J gene TRBJ1-3; 9 nucleotides line up with TRBD1. V was clipped by 5 bases and J by 8 bases; unmatched bases: 10. The germline CDR1 and CDR2 sequences are MNHEY and SMNVEV (reference sequence). This CDR3 contains 15 residues. The CDR3 protein is CASSLTGGPSDTIYF. The CDR3 bases are TGTGCCAGCAGTCTCACAGGGGGCCCCTCAGACACCATATATTTT.

The chain uses TRBV7-2 and TRBJ1-1; 8 nucleotides line up with TRBD1. With V trimmed by 0 bases and J by 5 bases, 2 bases remained unmatched. CDR3 length equals 14 residues. Germline V gene sequence: CDR1 SGHTA, CDR2 FQGNSA. The CDR3 DNA reads TGTGCCAGCAGCTTAGCGAGACAGGGGACTGAAGCTTTCTTT. This translates into CASSLARQGTEAFF.

The V call is TRBV2, the J call TRBJ1-5; 10 nucleotides align to TRBD1. The length of the CDR3 is 16 residues. CDR1 and CDR2 (germline): SNHLY, FYNNEI. V lost 6 bases to trimming and J lost 1 base; unmatched junction nucleotides: 6. The CDR3 loop is CASRGQGFISNQPQHF. In DNA form, the CDR3 reads TGTGCCAGCAGGGGACAGGGGTTCATCAGCAATCAGCCCCAGCATTTT. Full variable domain (rest looked up from reference TRBV2 and TRBJ1-5): EPEVTQTPSHQVTQMGQEVILRCVPISNHLYFYWYRQILGQKVEFLVSFYNNEISEKSEIFDDQFSVERPDGSNFTLKIRSTKLEDSAMYFCASRGQGFISNQPQHFGDGTRLSIL.

The rearrangement uses TRBV5-1 and TRBJ1-2; D ambiguous. There are 15 residues in the CDR3. Per the germline V gene, CDR1 is SGHRS and CDR2 is YFSETQ. V was clipped by 2 bases and J by 0 bases, with 11 bases between them. The CDR3 DNA reads TGCGCCAGCAGCTTACACCCCACAGCTAACTATGGCTACACCTTC. This gives the protein CASSLHPTANYGYTF.